The source of this T cell receptor beta chain is a study of vaccination effects on CD4 cells after COVID-19. General study results and limits: Small numbers of convalescent patients limited the study. It also lacked early post-infection timepoints. At late timepoints after vaccination, vaccine- and infection-induced clones shrank markedly.

There are a few counts of this clone. Its antigen remains unknown. CDR1 and CDR2 from the germline V gene are SGHNT and YYREEE (reference sequence). The CDR3 runs to 13 residues. V was shortened by 4 bases and J by 6 bases, with 12 bases between the two germline ends. After expansion with viral peptide pools in the ViraFEST assay, antigen-specific CD4+ T cells were sequenced. Subsequent to roughly 10 days of culture, CD4+ T cells were isolated. Sometime from March through December 2020, the person acquired a SARS-CoV-2 infection that PCR confirmed. The repertoire was sequenced with immunoSEQ multiplex PCR; TCRdb's copy has only in-frame clones and lacks some. This sample has around 37,000 clones, with approximately 73% found just once.

The rearrangement uses TRBV5-4 and TRBJ2-3; no clear D. The starting material was CD4+ T cells from PBMCs cultured with a peptide pool, obtained before COVID-19 vaccination. The origin of this receptor is a human donor who had a prior SARS-CoV-2 infection. The CDR3 region is CASSKDSFDTQYF. CDR3 nucleotide sequence: TGTGCCAGCAGCAAAGACTCGTTTGATACGCAGTATTTT.